Below, one T cell receptor (beta chain) is given with its context. Its antigen is as yet unknown. The junction and the germline gene differ at one end; a read error may be behind it. A modified ARM-PCR protocol with three rounds of nested PCR amplified TCRbeta. Using its own MiXCR run on the multiplex PCR reads, TCRdb lists one record per CDR3 protein. Of 81,000 or so distinct CDR3 sequences in the sample, roughly 80% were seen once. No cell sorting was done before RNA was extracted from the tissue. This non-tumor lung sample came from over 3 cm beyond the tumor edge. This sample was taken from a study of tumor and adjacent non-tumor tissue in lung cancer. Background on the study: Patients were aged roughly 30 to 76, roughly 9 men and about 5 women, stage I to III.

CDR3 length: 15 amino acids. From germline, CDR1 is SGHNT and CDR2 YYREEE (reference sequence). General study findings and limits: Significantly higher TCR diversity was found in tumor than normal lung.

This TCR came from a man aged 55 to 70 with non-small cell lung cancer. The chain uses TRBV5-4 and TRBJ2-7; D gene uncertain. The sample taken for sequencing was distant non-tumor lung tissue. CDR3 DNA sequence: TGTGTCAGCAGCTTGTACATGAGAGATCGCTACGAGCAGTACTTC. Its protein product is CVSSLYMRDRYEQYF.